This T cell receptor (beta chain) stems from a study of blood T cell repertoires in COVID-19. Unmatched junction bases numbered 4, after V lost 4 bases and J lost 4 bases. This CDR3 has 15 amino acids. Looked up from germline, CDR1 is MNHEY and CDR2 is SVGEGT. Using immunoSEQ multiplex PCR, the repertoire was profiled, and TCRdb retains in-frame clones only, with some absent. The data hold fewer than 150,000 clones, with 85% observed a single time. Sequenced sample: peripheral blood. The chain recombines TRBV6-2 or TRBV6-3 with TRBJ2-3; TRBD1 agrees at 11 bases. This receptor was taken from a human donor in a cohort sampled during active COVID-19. The CDR3 DNA is TGTGCCAGCAGTTTCCGGACAGGGGGCCCAGATACGCAGTATTTT. This gives the protein CASSFRTGGPDTQYF.